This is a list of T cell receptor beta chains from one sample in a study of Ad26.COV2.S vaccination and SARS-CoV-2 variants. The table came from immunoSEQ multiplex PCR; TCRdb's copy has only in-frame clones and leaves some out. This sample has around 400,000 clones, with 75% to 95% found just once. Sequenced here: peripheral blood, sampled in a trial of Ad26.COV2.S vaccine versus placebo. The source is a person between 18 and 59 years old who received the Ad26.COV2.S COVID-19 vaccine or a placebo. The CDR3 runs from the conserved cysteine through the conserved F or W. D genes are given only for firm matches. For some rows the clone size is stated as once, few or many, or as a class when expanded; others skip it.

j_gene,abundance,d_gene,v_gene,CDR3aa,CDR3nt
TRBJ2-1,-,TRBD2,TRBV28,CASSPAGASGSRNEQFF,TGTGCCAGCAGTCCGGCCGGAGCTAGCGGGAGTCGCAATGAGCAGTTCTTC
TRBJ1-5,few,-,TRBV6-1,CASSDRAVGQPQHF,TGTGCCAGCAGTGACAGGGCAGTTGGGCAGCCCCAGCATTTT
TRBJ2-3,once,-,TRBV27,CATNLGASGTDTQYF,TGTGCCACCAACCTGGGGGCCAGCGGGACAGATACGCAGTATTTT
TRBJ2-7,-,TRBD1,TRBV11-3,CASSLGGGPNYEQYF,TGTGCCAGCAGCTTAGGAGGGGGCCCCAACTACGAGCAGTACTTC
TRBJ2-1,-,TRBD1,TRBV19,CASSRQGGYNEQFF,TGTGCCAGTAGCCGACAGGGGGGCTACAATGAGCAGTTCTTC
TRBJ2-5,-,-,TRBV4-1,CASSQAPALETQYF,TGCGCCAGCAGCCAAGCGCCAGCTCTGGAGACCCAGTACTTC
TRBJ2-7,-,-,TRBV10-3,CASQPGHSYEQYF,TGTGCCAGCCAACCGGGACACTCCTACGAGCAGTACTTC
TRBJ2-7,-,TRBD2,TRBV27,CASSFTTSGTLYEQYF,TGTGCCAGCAGTTTTACCACAAGCGGGACTCTCTACGAGCAGTACTTC
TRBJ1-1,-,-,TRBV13,CASSPREGRMNTEAFF,TGTGCCAGCAGCCCCCGAGAGGGGCGGATGAACACTGAAGCTTTCTTT
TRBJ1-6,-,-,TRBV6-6,CASGTLDHNSPLHF,TGTGCCAGCGGAACATTGGATCATAATTCACCCCTCCACTTT
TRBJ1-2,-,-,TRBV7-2,CASSLARGNYGYTF,TGTGCCAGCAGCTTAGCTCGGGGAAACTATGGCTACACCTTC
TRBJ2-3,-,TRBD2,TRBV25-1,CASSEVEREGPDTDTQYF,TGTGCCAGCAGTGAAGTTGAGCGGGAGGGCCCCGACACAGATACGCAGTATTTT
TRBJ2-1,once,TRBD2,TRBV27,CASSFFRRAGDEQFF,TGTGCCAGCAGTTTCTTTCGGCGGGCGGGGGATGAGCAGTTCTTC
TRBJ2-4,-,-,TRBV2,CASSWSRQGGNIQYF,TGTGCCAGCAGTTGGTCCAGACAGGGAGGGAACATTCAGTACTTC
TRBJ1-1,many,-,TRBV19,CASRTGHNGEAFF,TGTGCCAGCCGTACAGGGCACAATGGTGAAGCTTTCTTT
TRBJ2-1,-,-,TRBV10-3,CAISEYNEQFF,TGTGCCATCAGTGAATACAATGAGCAGTTCTTC
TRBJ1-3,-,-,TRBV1,CTSSQSGKSSGNTIYF,TGCACCAGCAGCCAGTCTGGGAAGAGCTCTGGAAACACCATATATTTT
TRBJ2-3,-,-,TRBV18,CASSPSRSPGTDTQYF,TGTGCCAGCTCTCCATCTCGGAGCCCTGGCACAGATACGCAGTATTTT
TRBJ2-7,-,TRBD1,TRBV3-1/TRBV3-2,CASSQGRGKFHEQYF,TGTGCCAGCAGCCAAGGCAGGGGGAAATTCCACGAGCAGTACTTC
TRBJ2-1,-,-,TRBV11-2,CASSPGTFGEQFF,TGTGCCAGCAGCCCGGGGACATTCGGTGAGCAGTTCTTC
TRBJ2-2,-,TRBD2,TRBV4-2,CASSQAPRLAGGGTGELFF,TGTGCCAGCAGCCAAGCCCCCCGTCTAGCGGGAGGGGGTACCGGGGAGCTGTTTTTT
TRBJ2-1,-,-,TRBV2,CASRDLGFEQFF,TGTGCCAGCAGGGACCTAGGTTTTGAGCAGTTCTTC
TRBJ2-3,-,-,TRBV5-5,CASGWDFLPDTQYF,TGTGCCAGCGGATGGGACTTCCTCCCCGATACGCAGTATTTT
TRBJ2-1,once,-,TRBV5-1,CATKRADSYNEQFF,TGCGCCACCAAGCGGGCCGACTCCTACAATGAGCAGTTCTTC